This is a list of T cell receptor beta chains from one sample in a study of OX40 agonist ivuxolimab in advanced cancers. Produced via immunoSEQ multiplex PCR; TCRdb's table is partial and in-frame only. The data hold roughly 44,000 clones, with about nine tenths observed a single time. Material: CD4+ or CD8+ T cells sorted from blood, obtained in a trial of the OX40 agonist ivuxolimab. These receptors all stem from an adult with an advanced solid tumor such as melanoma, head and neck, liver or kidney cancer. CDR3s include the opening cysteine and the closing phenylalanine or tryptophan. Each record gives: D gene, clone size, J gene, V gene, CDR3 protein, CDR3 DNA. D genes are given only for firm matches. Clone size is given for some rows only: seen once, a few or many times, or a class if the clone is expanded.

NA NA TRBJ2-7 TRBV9 CASSVASKAGVYEQYF TGTGCCAGCAGCGTAGCCAGCAAGGCAGGGGTCTACGAGCAGTACTTC
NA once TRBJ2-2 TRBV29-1 CSVWDIAGELFF TGCAGCGTGTGGGACATCGCCGGGGAGCTGTTTTTT
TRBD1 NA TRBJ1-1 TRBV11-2 CASSATGATEAFF TGTGCCAGCAGCGCAACAGGGGCGACTGAAGCTTTCTTT
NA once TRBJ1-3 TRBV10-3 CAISDTRGRGNTIYF TGTGCCATCAGTGATACCCGGGGGCGGGGAAACACCATATATTTT
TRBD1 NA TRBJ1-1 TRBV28 CASSPRTGLSQGAFF TGTGCCAGCAGTCCAAGGACAGGCCTCTCTCAGGGAGCTTTCTTT
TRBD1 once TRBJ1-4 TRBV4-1 CASSQVGGREKLFF TGCGCCAGCAGCCAAGTAGGGGGCCGTGAAAAACTGTTTTTT
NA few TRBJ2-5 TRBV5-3 CARSLGNQETQYF TGTGCCAGAAGCTTGGGGAACCAAGAGACCCAGTACTTC
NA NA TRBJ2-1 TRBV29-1 CSVEDSVF TGCAGCGTTGAAGACAGCGTCTTC
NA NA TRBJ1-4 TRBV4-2 CASSQEEATSGEKLFF TGTGCCAGCAGCCAAGAAGAAGCGACCTCAGGCGAAAAACTGTTTTTT
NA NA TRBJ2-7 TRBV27 CASSLTSFSYEQYF TGTGCCAGCAGTTTGACTAGTTTCTCCTACGAGCAGTACTTC
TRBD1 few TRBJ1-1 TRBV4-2 CASSQDLGQAVEAFF TGTGCCAGCAGCCAAGATCTGGGACAGGCGGTTGAAGCTTTCTTT
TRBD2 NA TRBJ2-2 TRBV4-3 CASSQAGSGVITGELFF TGCGCCAGCAGCCAAGCGGGGAGCGGGGTTATCACCGGGGAGCTGTTTTTT
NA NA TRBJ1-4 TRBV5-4 CASSGPTADNEKLFF TGTGCCAGCAGCGGACCGACAGCAGATAATGAAAAACTGTTTTTT
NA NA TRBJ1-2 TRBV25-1 CASSEAQSYGYTF TGTGCCAGCAGTGAGGCACAGAGCTATGGCTACACCTTC
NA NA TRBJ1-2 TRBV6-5 CASSYSLRGGLDGYTF TGTGCCAGCAGTTACTCTTTACGGGGGGGGTTAGATGGCTACACCTTC
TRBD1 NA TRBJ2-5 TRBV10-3 CAISGDRADWAQETQYF TGTGCCATCAGTGGGGACAGGGCGGATTGGGCCCAAGAGACCCAGTACTTC
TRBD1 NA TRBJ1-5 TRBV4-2 CASSQDLADRGGQPQHF TGTGCCAGCAGCCAAGATTTAGCGGACAGGGGCGGTCAGCCCCAGCATTTT
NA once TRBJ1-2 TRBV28 CASSSFRYGYTF TGTGCCAGCAGTAGTTTTCGGTATGGCTACACCTTC
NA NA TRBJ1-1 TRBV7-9 CASSLGGANTEAFF TGTGCCAGCAGCTTAGGGGGTGCGAACACTGAAGCTTTCTTT
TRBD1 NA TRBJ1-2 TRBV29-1 CSVVGGTGDNYGYTF TGCAGCGTTGTGGGCGGGACAGGGGACAACTATGGCTACACCTTC
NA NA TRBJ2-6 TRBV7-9 CASSPWLAGAPGANVLTF TGTGCCAGCAGCCCCTGGTTGGCGGGGGCCCCTGGGGCCAACGTCCTGACTTTC
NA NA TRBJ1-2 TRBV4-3 CASSQGRGYTF TGCGCCAGCAGCCAAGGAAGGGGCTACACCTTC
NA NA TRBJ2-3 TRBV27 CASSYRQSSTDTQYF TGTGCCAGCAGTTACCGACAGTCAAGCACAGATACGCAGTATTTT
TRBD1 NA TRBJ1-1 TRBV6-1 CASSDLGTANTEAFF TGTGCCAGCAGTGATCTAGGGACAGCGAACACTGAAGCTTTCTTT
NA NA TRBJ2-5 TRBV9 CASSVGGTEETQYF TGTGCCAGCAGCGTAGGGGGAACGGAAGAGACCCAGTACTTC
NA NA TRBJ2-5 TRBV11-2 CASSLEANWGETQYF TGTGCCAGCAGCTTAGAGGCTAATTGGGGGGAGACCCAGTACTTC
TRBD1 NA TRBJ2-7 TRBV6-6 CASSKAPDRVLYEQYF TGTGCCAGCAGCAAGGCGCCGGACAGGGTCCTATACGAGCAGTACTTC
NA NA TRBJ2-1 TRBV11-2 CASSLGGSLTYNEQFF TGTGCCAGCAGCTTGGGAGGCAGTCTAACCTACAATGAGCAGTTCTTC
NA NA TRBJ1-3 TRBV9 CASSVGSSSGNTIYF TGTGCCAGCAGCGTAGGGTCGAGTTCTGGAAACACCATATATTTT
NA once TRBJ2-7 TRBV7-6 CASSLALTGEISYEQYF TGTGCCAGCAGCTTAGCGTTGACGGGAGAGATCTCCTACGAGCAGTACTTC
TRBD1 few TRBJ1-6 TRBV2 CASRLGQGNSPLHF TGTGCCAGCAGACTGGGACAGGGGAATTCACCCCTCCACTTT
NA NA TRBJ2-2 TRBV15 CATSRDIYRERDTGELFF TGTGCCACCAGCAGAGATATCTACAGGGAAAGGGACACCGGGGAGCTGTTTTTT
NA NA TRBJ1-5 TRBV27 CASRSSGGSQPQHF TGTGCCAGCAGGTCCAGCGGTGGTAGTCAGCCCCAGCATTTT
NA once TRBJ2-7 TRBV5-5 CASGWGRGAYEQYF TGTGCCAGCGGGTGGGGCAGGGGTGCCTACGAGCAGTACTTC
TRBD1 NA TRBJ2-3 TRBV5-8 CASSSGQGADTQYF TGTGCCAGCAGCTCCGGACAGGGTGCAGATACGCAGTATTTT
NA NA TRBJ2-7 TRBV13 CASSLFETAAYEQYF TGTGCCAGCAGCTTATTCGAAACTGCGGCCTACGAGCAGTACTTC
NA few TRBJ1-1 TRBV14 CASSQDLEAEAFF TGTGCCAGCAGCCAAGATCTTGAAGCTGAAGCTTTCTTT